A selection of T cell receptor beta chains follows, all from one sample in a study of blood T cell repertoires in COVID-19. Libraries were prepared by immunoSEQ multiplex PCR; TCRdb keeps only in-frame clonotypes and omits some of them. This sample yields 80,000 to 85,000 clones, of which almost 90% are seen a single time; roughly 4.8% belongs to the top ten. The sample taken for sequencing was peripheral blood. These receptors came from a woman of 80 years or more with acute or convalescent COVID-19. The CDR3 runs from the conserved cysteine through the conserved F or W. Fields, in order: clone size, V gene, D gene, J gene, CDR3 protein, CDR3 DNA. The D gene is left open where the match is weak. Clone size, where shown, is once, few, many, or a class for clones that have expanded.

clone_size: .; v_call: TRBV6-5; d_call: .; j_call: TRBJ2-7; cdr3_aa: CASSYGPTGINYEQYF; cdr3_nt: TGTGCCAGCAGTTACGGGCCTACAGGGATTAACTACGAGCAGTACTTC
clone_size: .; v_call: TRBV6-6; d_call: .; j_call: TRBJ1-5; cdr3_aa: CASSYPEQYQPQHF; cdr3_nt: TGTGCCAGCAGTTACCCGGAACAGTATCAGCCCCAGCATTTT
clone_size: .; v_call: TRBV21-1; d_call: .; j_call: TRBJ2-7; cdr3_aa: CASSNGAILYGRAGYEQYF; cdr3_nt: TGTGCCAGCAGCAACGGAGCCATATTATACGGGAGGGCCGGTTACGAGCAGTACTTC
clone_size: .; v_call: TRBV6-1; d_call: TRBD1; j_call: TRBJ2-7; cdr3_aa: CASSDRGSSYEQYF; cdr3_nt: TGTGCCAGCAGTGACAGGGGGAGCTCCTACGAGCAGTACTTC
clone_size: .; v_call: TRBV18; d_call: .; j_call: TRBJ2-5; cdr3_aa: CASSSRDGQGETQYF; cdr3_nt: TGTGCCAGCTCATCCCGCGACGGCCAGGGTGAGACCCAGTACTTC
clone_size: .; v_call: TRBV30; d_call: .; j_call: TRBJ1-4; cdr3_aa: CAWSVRGGRAEKLFF; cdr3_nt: TGTGCCTGGAGTGTACGGGGAGGGCGGGCGGAAAAACTGTTTTTT
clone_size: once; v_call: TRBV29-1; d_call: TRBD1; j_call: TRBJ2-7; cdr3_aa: CSVLNRGSYEQYF; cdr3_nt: TGCAGCGTCCTTAACAGGGGCTCCTACGAGCAGTACTTC
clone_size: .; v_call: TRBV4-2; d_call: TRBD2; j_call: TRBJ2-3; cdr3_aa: CASSQGVGTSGRRDTQYF; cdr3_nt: TGTGCCAGCAGCCAAGGAGTGGGGACTAGCGGGAGGAGGGATACGCAGTATTTT
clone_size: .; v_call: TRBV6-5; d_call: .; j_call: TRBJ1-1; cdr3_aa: CASTLTGDPTEAFF; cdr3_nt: TGTGCCAGCACCTTAACGGGGGATCCCACTGAAGCTTTCTTT
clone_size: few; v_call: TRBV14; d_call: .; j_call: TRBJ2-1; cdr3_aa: CASSLVQGLWDNEQFF; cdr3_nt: TGTGCCAGCAGCCTTGTACAGGGATTGTGGGACAATGAGCAGTTCTTC
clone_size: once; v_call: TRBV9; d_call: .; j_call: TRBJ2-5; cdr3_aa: CASSGGLISQETQYF; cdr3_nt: TGTGCCAGCAGCGGAGGACTCATAAGCCAAGAGACCCAGTACTTC
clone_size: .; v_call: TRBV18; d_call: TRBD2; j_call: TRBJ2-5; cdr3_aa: CASSPPSGGMETQYF; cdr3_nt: TGTGCCAGCTCACCACCTTCGGGGGGTATGGAGACCCAGTACTTC
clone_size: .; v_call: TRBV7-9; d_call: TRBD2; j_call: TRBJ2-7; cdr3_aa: CASSSGTIKFDEQYF; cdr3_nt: TGTGCCAGCAGCTCCGGGACTATAAAATTCGACGAGCAGTACTTC
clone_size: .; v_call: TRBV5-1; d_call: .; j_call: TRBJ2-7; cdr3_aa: CASSPRDGTYEQYF; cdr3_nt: TGCGCCAGCAGCCCCCGGGATGGGACCTACGAGCAGTACTTC
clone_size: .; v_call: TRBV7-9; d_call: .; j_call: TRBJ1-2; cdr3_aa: CASSPLATYGYTF; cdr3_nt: TGTGCCAGCAGCCCCCTGGCCACCTATGGCTACACCTTC
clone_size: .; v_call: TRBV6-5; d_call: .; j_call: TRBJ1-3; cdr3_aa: CASSSIQGSSGNTIYF; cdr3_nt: TGTGCCAGCAGTTCGATACAGGGTAGCTCTGGAAACACCATATATTTT
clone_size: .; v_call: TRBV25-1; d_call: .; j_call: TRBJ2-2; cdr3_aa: CASRLAGGGTGELFF; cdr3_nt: TGTGCCAGCAGACTAGCCGGAGGAGGCACCGGGGAGCTGTTTTTT
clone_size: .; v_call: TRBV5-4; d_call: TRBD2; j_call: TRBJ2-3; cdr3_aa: CASSSGTSGPTDTQYF; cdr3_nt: TGTGCCAGCAGCTCGGGGACTAGCGGGCCCACAGATACGCAGTATTTT
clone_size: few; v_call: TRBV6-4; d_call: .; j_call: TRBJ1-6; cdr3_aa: CASSVEDSENSPLHF; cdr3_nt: TGTGCCAGCAGTGTTGAAGACAGCGAAAATTCACCCCTCCACTTT
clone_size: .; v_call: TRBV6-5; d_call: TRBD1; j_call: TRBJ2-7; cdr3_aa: CASNPGQGFGEQYF; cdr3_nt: TGTGCCAGCAATCCGGGACAGGGCTTTGGAGAGCAGTACTTC
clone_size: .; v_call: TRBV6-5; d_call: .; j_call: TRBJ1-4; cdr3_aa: CASSYSSAGGDEKLFF; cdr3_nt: TGTGCCAGCAGTTACTCTTCGGCGGGGGGAGATGAAAAACTGTTTTTT
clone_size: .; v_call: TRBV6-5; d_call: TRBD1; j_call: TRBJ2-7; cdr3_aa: CASRLQGSSSYEQYF; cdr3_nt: TGTGCCAGCAGATTACAGGGGTCGAGCTCCTACGAGCAGTACTTC
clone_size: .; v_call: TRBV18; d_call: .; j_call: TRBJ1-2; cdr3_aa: CASSPQAGEVSYGYTF; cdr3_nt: TGTGCCAGCTCACCTCAGGCAGGGGAAGTGAGCTATGGCTACACCTTC
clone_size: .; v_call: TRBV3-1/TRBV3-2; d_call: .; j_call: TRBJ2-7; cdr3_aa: CASSQVDSSYEQYF; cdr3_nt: TGTGCCAGCAGCCAAGTCGATAGCTCCTACGAGCAGTACTTC
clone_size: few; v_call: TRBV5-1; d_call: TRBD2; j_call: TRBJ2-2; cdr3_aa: CASSPGGFDGELFF; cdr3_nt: TGCGCCAGCAGCCCGGGGGGTTTTGACGGGGAGCTGTTTTTT
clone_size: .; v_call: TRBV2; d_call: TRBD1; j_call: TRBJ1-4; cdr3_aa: CASTRTGTEKLFF; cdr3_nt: TGTGCCAGCACTAGGACAGGGACCGAAAAACTGTTTTTT
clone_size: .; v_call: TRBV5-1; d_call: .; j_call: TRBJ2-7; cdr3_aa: CASSLATGTYEQYF; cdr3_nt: TGCGCCAGCTCCCTGGCGACGGGGACCTACGAGCAGTACTTC
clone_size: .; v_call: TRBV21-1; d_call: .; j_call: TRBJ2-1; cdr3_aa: CASSTYTSGRPSSYNEQFF; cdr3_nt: TGTGCCAGCAGCACGTATACTAGCGGGAGGCCCAGCTCCTACAATGAGCAGTTCTTC
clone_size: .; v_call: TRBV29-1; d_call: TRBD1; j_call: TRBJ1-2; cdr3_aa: CSVGSRDRGTYGYTF; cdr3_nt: TGCAGCGTTGGGAGCCGGGACAGGGGCACCTATGGCTACACCTTC
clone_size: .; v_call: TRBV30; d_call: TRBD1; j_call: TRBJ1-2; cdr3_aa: CAWSGTGRSYGYTF; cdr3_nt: TGTGCCTGGAGCGGGACAGGGAGGAGCTATGGCTACACCTTC
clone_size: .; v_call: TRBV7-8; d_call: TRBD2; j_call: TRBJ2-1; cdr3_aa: CASSLRSGGGKNEQFF; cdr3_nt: TGTGCCAGCAGCTTACGTTCCGGGGGGGGTAAGAATGAGCAGTTCTTC
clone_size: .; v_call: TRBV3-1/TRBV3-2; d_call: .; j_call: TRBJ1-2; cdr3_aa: CASSQPRSRRGYTF; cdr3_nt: TGTGCCAGCAGCCAGCCCCGGAGCCGGAGGGGCTACACCTTC
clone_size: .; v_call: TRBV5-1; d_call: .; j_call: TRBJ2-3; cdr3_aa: CASREQPTSTDTQYF; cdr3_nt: TGCGCCAGTCGAGAACAGCCAACTAGCACAGATACGCAGTATTTT
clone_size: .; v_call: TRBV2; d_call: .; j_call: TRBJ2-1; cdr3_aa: CASSELATLDEQFF; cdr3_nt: TGTGCCAGCAGTGAACTAGCTACTCTCGATGAGCAGTTCTTC
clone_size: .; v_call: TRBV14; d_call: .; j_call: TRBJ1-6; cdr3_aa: CASSHLGGRSPLHF; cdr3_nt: TGTGCCAGCAGCCATTTAGGGGGACGATCACCCCTCCACTTT
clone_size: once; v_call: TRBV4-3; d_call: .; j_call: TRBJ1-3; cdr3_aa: CASSQDSHGGSGNTIYF; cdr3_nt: TGCGCCAGCAGCCAAGATTCTCACGGCGGGTCTGGAAACACCATATATTTT
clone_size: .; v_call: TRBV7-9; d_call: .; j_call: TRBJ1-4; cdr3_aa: CASSSLQGTNEKLFF; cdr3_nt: TGTGCCAGCAGCTCCCTACAGGGAACTAATGAAAAACTGTTTTTT
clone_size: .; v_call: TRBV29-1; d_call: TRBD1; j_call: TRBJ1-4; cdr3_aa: CSVRTGTNEKLFF; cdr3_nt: TGCAGCGTAAGGACAGGGACTAATGAAAAACTGTTTTTT
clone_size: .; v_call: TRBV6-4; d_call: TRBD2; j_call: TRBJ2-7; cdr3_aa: CASSASGTTGTSGRGSSYEQYF; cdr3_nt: TGTGCCAGCAGTGCCTCCGGGACAACCGGGACTAGCGGGAGAGGTTCCAGCTACGAGCAGTACTTC
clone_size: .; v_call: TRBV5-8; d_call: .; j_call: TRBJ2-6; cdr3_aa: CASLPTGFGANVLTF; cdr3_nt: TGTGCCAGCTTACCGACAGGTTTCGGGGCCAACGTCCTGACTTTC
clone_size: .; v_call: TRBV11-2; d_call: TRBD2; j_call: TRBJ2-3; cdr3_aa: CASSLDFLTSGRPPRDTQYF; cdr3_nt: TGTGCCAGCAGCTTAGATTTTTTGACTAGCGGGAGGCCCCCAAGAGATACGCAGTATTTT
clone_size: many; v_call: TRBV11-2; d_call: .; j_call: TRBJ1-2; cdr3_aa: CASSLRAGWNYGYTF; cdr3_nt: TGTGCCAGCAGCTTAAGGGCAGGGTGGAACTATGGCTACACCTTC
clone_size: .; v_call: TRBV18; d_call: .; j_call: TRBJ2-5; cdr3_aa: CASSKAYSSGETQYF; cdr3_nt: TGTGCCAGCTCGAAGGCGTATTCCTCCGGGGAGACCCAGTACTTC
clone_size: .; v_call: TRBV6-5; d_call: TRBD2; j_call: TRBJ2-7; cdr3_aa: CASSYSNSGTYEQYF; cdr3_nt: TGTGCCAGCAGTTACTCCAATAGCGGGACCTACGAGCAGTACTTC
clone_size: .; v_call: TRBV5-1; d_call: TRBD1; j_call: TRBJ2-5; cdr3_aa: CASSLRTGGAVVETQYF; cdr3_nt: TGCGCCAGCAGCCTTCGGACAGGGGGCGCGGTCGTGGAGACCCAGTACTTC
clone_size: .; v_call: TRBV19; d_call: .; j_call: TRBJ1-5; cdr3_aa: CASSLGGSNQPQHF; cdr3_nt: TGTGCCAGTAGTCTCGGGGGGAGCAATCAGCCCCAGCATTTT
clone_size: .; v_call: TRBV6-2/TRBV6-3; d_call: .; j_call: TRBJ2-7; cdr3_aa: CASSQSSYEQYF; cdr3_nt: TGTGCCAGCAGTCAATCCAGCTACGAGCAGTACTTC
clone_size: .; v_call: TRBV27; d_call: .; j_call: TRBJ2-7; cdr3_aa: CASSRRSPEDHDSTSPEQYF; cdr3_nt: TGTGCCAGCAGTAGAAGATCCCCAGAGGACCACGACAGCACTTCCCCCGAGCAGTACTTC